The subject of this entry is one T cell receptor beta chain. Its antigen is currently unknown. Per germline, CDR1 MDHEN and CDR2 SYDVKM. The CDR3 is 15 residues long. Trimming took off 5 bases at V and 3 bases at J, with 16 bases between the two ends. This entry is derived from a study of blood T cells in healthy people across ages. Findings of the study overall: TCR beta diversity, measured per million T cells, fell in a roughly linear way with age.

Primed by a sample-barcoded 5' primer and a J-beta primer mix, a second PCR proceeded for about 6 to 12 cycles. A template-switch adaptor that had 12 random nucleotides put a tag on each cDNA molecule. One entry per CDR3 protein, called by TCRdb with MiXCR from the 5' RACE reads. The data contain approximately 800,000 distinct CDR3 sequences, roughly 34% of them singletons. Peripheral blood samples of approximately 10 milliliters were drawn from each donor. Each sample gave at least 6.5 million isolated PBMCs. This rearrangement joins TRBV28 to TRBJ2-5; D is perhaps TRBD1 or TRBD2 (5 bases each). The specimen was blood. This receptor was obtained from a man younger than 30 in good health. The CDR3 DNA is TGTGCCAGCAGTCCTTTCCGGGACCCGAAAGAGACCCAGTACTTC. Translation: CASSPFRDPKETQYF.